This T cell receptor beta chain is drawn from a study of CD8+CD57+ T cells in acquired aplastic anemia. The overall study: The DNA of sorted CD4+ and CD8+ cells averaged around 3 ug. Healthy donor CD4+ samples were sequenced to a depth that averaged roughly 10 million reads. Study observations and caveats: In common between the patients and the controls were twenty-nine CD8+ CDR3 sequences. Statistical testing detected no significant gap in CD8+ Simpson's diversity between patients and controls.

The CDR3 extends over 15 amino acids. Germline CDR1 and CDR2: SGHTA and FQGTGA. Trimming took 5 bases from V and 2 from J; bases not matched to a gene: 7. It was genomic DNA that served as the template for profiling TCR beta VDJ and CDR3. TCRdb re-analysed the reads in MiXCR, keeping a single row per CDR3 protein. This table has about 220,000 distinct CDR3 sequences, 30% to 40% appearing once. This clonotype was detected only once. Its antigen is currently unknown. The specimen was sorted CD4+, CD8+, or CD8+CD57+ T cells (not recorded which) from PBMCs. The J gene is TRBJ2-3, the V gene TRBV7-3; TRBD1 agrees at 7 bases. This receptor was taken from a human donor in good health, serving as a control. The CDR3 loop reads CASSPLDRPTDTQYF. CDR3 sequence (DNA): TGTGCCAGCAGCCCCCTGGACAGGCCCACAGATACGCAGTATTTT. The full variable domain, rest sourced from reference TRBV7-3 and TRBJ2-3, is GAGVSQTPSNKVTEKGKYVELRCDPISGHTALYWYRQSLGQGPEFLIYFQGTGAADDSGLPNDRFFAVRPEGSVSTLKIQRTERGDSAVYLCASSPLDRPTDTQYFGPGTRLTVL.